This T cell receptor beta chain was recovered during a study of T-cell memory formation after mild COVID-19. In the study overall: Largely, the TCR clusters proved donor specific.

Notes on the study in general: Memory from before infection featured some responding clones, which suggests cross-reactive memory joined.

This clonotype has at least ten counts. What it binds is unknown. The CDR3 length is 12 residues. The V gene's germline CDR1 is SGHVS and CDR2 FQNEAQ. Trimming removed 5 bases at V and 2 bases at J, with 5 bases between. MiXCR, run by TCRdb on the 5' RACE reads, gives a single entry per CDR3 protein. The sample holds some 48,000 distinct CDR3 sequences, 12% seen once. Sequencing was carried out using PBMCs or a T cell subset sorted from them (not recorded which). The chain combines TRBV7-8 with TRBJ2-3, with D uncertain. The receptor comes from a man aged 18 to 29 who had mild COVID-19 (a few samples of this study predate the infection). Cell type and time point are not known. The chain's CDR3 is CASSPTTDTQYF. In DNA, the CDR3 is TGTGCCAGCAGCCCTACCACAGATACGCAGTATTTT.